This TCR beta chain was identified during a study of cytomegalovirus exposure and HLA in healthy donors (dated by TCRdb to 2016 to 2017). Regarding the complete study: An earlier analysis of under 600 of the donors reported approximately 300 Gb of sequence data and about 100 million unique TCR beta sequences from roughly 200 million T cells. About 5 DR-DQ haplotypes were handled as single units for association and clustering, since linkage in the cohort was strong. The T cell repertoires of around 670 subjects were profiled by immunosequencing and related to cytomegalovirus serostatus. To decide whether each TCR beta V gene segment behaved as functional or pseudogenic, an earlier analysis of some 580 of the donors relied on high-throughput TCR beta sequencing. The number of typed donors differed by locus: roughly 629-640 for A, B, C, DRB1 and DQB1; some 500 for DQA1; 606 for DPA1; and about 470 for DPB1. Of the 300 to 450 genotyped donors, 65% to 90% fell in the genetic ancestry cluster associated with self-reported Caucasian donors. All discovery cohort repertoires had been generated on a single sequencing platform. An early release covering roughly 640 HLA-typed donors comprised around 300 gigabases of sequencing data and approximately 85 million unique TCR sequences. Donor age, sex, ethnicity and CMV serostatus were compiled together with the repertoire data. HLA typing included class I and class II loci at four-digit resolution. To study patterns of TCR occurrence, a later analysis re-analyzed previously published TCR beta repertoires from 666 donors and added high-resolution HLA genotyping. To predict cytomegalovirus infection status, the study brought together high-throughput TCR immunosequencing, statistical association of individual TCRs with disease status, and machine learning. The study aimed to test whether cataloging public T cell receptors could reveal signatures of past pathogen exposure. On average, 235,054 unique TCR beta nucleotide sequences were sequenced per donor among roughly 430 genotyped donors of the cohort, with 15% to 20% of those sequences being non-productive. A later genetic analysis took genome-wide SNP genotypes for about three fifths of the roughly 670 donors and used that subset as a discovery cohort. The later analysis used no new phenotypic data to find candidate immune exposures, relying instead on TCR beta sequences and their occurrence across donors. Along with the roughly 670-subject first cohort, a separate validation cohort of 120 different subjects was used. General findings and caveats noted by the study authors: A few of the identified cytomegalovirus-associated TCR beta chains were confirmed in vitro to be specific for cytomegalovirus antigens. In a later analysis, several top co-occurrence clusters were reported to appear linked to parvovirus B19, influenza, CMV and Epstein-Barr virus. Most TCR sequences were seen in very few donors, while some public TCRs were found in many individuals. Cytomegalovirus status was reported to be diagnosed by the classifier with high specificity and sensitivity in both the original and validation cohorts. An association between a missense DCLRE1C variant and V-gene and J-gene trimming of TCR beta chains was found in a later genetic analysis and replicated in an independent cohort. The 87-base-pair reads could not distinguish some IMGT-functional V segments, including TRBV6-2 and TRBV6-3, so those segments were excluded. Seventeen rarely observed V segments, including chromosome 9 orphons, were excluded from the earlier analysis of approximately 600 of the donors because counts were too low. Immune exposure information for the cohort was limited to CMV serostatus. A cluster of highly shared sequence variants was judged likely to be a technical artifact of the sequencing pipeline. A later genetic analysis reported fewer N-insertions in productive TCRs among donors in an Asian-associated ancestry cluster than the roughly 670-donor mean. The study gave a list of some 150 TCR beta chains associated with cytomegalovirus. Roughly uniform sequencing depth across donors was assumed in presence/absence analyses, although this assumption may not hold. A further reported finding was that TCR beta sequences accurately predicted the HLA-A and HLA-B alleles for most subjects in the first cohort. Correlated functional status among segregating V segments might be attributable to linkage disequilibrium, but an unknown experimental factor could not be ruled out. At a false discovery rate of 0.05, a later analysis linked 16,951 TCR beta sequences to specific HLA alleles. Because HLA typing was missing for some donors at each locus, association tests included only the typed subset. A later analysis found that TCR association rates varied across HLA loci, with DRB1 alleles showing the most associated TCRs and HLA-C alleles the fewest. According to a later analysis, most CMV-associated TCR beta chains appeared to be HLA-restricted, and the HLA associations seemed to be driven largely by CMV exposure. It was suggested by the authors that the approach could potentially be generalized to other disease states and immunological phenotypes. A later analysis found that HLA-associated TCR beta chains were more clonally expanded and had lower generation probabilities than equally common non-associated chains. Strong co-occurrence of HLA alleles, especially DR and DQ, made assigning TCR associations to individual alleles difficult. In an earlier analysis of some 500 of the donors, most TCR beta V segments were observed in productive rearrangements about 87% or about 30% of the time, broadly matching IMGT annotations. In this cohort, only TCR beta chains were sequenced, and detectable features were limited by the absence of alpha or paired-chain data.

This clone was recorded once. The antigen it recognizes is unknown. Per-base qualities were not stored, and no clone one base away is much larger. The CDR3 has 14 amino acids, counting the end cysteine and phenylalanine. Only the CDR3 region is kept as DNA, spanning 42 bases read in frame from base 1. Germline trimming: 6 bases from V, 4 bases from J; junction bases outside gene matches: 6. Based on the germline V gene, the CDR1 and CDR2 sequences are MNHNS and SASEGT. In total, roughly 670 healthy bone marrow donors made up the cohort. At the time of sampling, every cohort member was nominally healthy, though immune exposures that went unrecorded were likely present. The donor tested CMV seropositive and was one of the 289 seropositive cohort members. Every donor gave a peripheral blood sample, and the peripheral blood mononuclear cells from that sample were used for TCR beta sequencing. Genomic DNA extraction from the blood cell samples was performed with the Qiagen DNeasy Blood Extraction Kit.

The library was produced with the immunoSEQ multiplex PCR assay. The multiplex PCR relied on a mix of 60 forward primers for TCR Vbeta segments and 13 reverse primers for TCR Jbeta segments. Amplification of the CDR3 region of rearranged TCR beta genes was performed with a multiplex PCR assay on genomic DNA. On the Illumina HiSeq System, the amplified TCR beta libraries were sequenced as 87-base-pair reads. Per the original workflow: A later analysis counted approximately 84 million unique TCR beta chains across the 700 or so repertoires, and 9 million to 14 million of these chains were shared by at least two donors. Raw reads were error-corrected and collapsed into unique sequences by a nearest-neighbor algorithm in which closely related sequences were merged to remove PCR and sequencing errors. To assign V, D and J gene segments, CDR3 sequences were aligned to IMGT reference sequences. For a sequence to be retained, at least a six-nucleotide match to both a V gene segment and a J gene segment was required. Rearrangements were called productive when the CDR3 lacked stop codons and stayed in frame with V and J; all others were non-productive. Following IMGT convention, CDR3 was defined as the stretch from the second conserved V-encoded cysteine up to the conserved J-encoded phenylalanine. In an earlier analysis of approximately 590 of the donors, sequences lacking an unambiguous match to a single V gene segment were excluded. In an earlier analysis of several hundred of the donors, V segments were called functional above 56.7% productive rearrangements and were called segregating when the between-donor standard deviation exceeded 5%. To diagnose cytomegalovirus status from the catalog of TCR beta chain sequences, a statistical classification framework was built. V and J gene assignment, in a later analysis, came from comparing TCR nucleotide sequences with IMGT/GENE-DB human TR gene sequences. The TCRdist pipeline was used in a later analysis to assign CDR3 sequences and most-parsimonious VDJ recombination scenarios. In a later analysis, every TCR beta chain was defined by the combination of its CDR3 amino acid sequence and its V-gene family, and reads without a unique V-gene family were dropped. In a later analysis, fewer than 600 highly shared, low-generation-probability nucleotide sequences were removed to address suspected cross-contamination and a sequencing artifact. In a later analysis, a clonal expansion index for each public chain was calculated from normalized within-repertoire ranks of inferred template counts. Generation probabilities in a later analysis came from a VDJ recombination model fitted to out-of-frame rearrangements, and those results were checked against IGoR. In a later analysis, hypergeometric tests were used to score TCR-TCR, TCR-HLA and TCR-CMV co-occurrence, with a repertoire-size bias correction applied to TCR pairs. A later analysis estimated false discovery rates by permuting HLA or CMV assignments 20 times. In a later analysis, co-occurring TCRs were grouped with DBSCAN, and TCRdist sequence similarity was added when clustering was performed within HLA-allele-positive subsets. Repertoires with fewer than 30,000 or more than 120,000 public chains, plus five repertoires with anomalous nucleotide sharing, were excluded from co-occurrence clustering. In its TCRdb copy, this immuneACCESS table keeps in-frame sequences only and misses some clones. Where compared with another copy, unresolved V genes explain less than half of these, and the others have no known cause. V and J calls and clone size are given by that table; D and trimming were obtained from the DNA. Across this sample there are 110,000 or so clones, with approximately 80% seen only once. The ten largest make up 5% to 6% of the sample.

The sample taken for sequencing was PBMCs. The TCR was taken from a woman in her 30s in good health and CMV-seropositive. The sequence links TRBV6-1 to TRBJ2-3; a stretch of 8 junction bases matches TRBD2. The CDR3 protein: CASRRTSLSDTQYF. The nucleotide sequence is given as TGTGCCAGCAGGAGGACTAGCTTATCAGATACGCAGTATTTT.